The 18 T cell receptor beta chains below come from one sample, sequenced in a study of blood T cell repertoires in COVID-19. TCRdb keeps only in-frame clones here, not all; method: immunoSEQ multiplex PCR. The sample lists hundreds of thousands of clones, around 79% occurring once. What was sequenced was peripheral blood. All receptors come from a woman older than 75 with acute or convalescent COVID-19.

V usage is TRBV4-2 and J usage is TRBJ2-3; the D is unclear. The CDR3 is 14 amino acids. CDR1 is LGHNA and CDR2 is YNFKEQ in the germline V gene. Trimming left V 0 bases short and J 3 bases short, with 7 bases between. The CDR3 loop reads CASSQDERTDTQYF. In DNA, the CDR3 is TGTGCCAGCAGCCAAGATGAGAGGACAGATACGCAGTATTTT.

This chain connects TRBV6-2 or TRBV6-3 to TRBJ1-2, with D unresolved. The CDR3 sequence is 12 residues long. Germline CDR1 and CDR2: MNHEY and SVGEGT. Trimming left V 0 bases short and J 11 bases short, with 10 bases between. The CDR3: CASSYSARRYTF. The CDR3 nucleotides read TGTGCCAGCAGTTACTCCGCGAGGAGGTACACCTTC.

The V call is TRBV6-6, the J call TRBJ2-7, with a weak D call TRBD1 (5 bases). Deletions cut 6 bases from V and 0 bases from J, with 15 bases between. The germline gives CDR1 MNHNY, CDR2 SVGAGI (reference sequence). This CDR3 is 15 amino acids long. The CDR3 protein is CASSTGRTYSYEQYF. For the CDR3, the DNA is TGTGCCAGCAGCACAGGAAGGACCTACTCCTACGAGCAGTACTTC.

The chain links TRBV6-2 or TRBV6-3 to TRBJ1-6; D unresolved. V lost 5 bases, J lost 7 bases, and 18 bases lay in between. CDR3 length equals 16 residues. CDR1 is MNHEY and CDR2 is SVGEGT in the germline V gene. For the CDR3, the DNA is TGTGCCAGCAGTAAACGTACCCCCGGGTCCAATTCACCCCTCCACTTT. It encodes CASSKRTPGSNSPLHF.

This sequence joins TRBV4-1 and TRBJ1-2; D is ambiguous. Germline CDR1 MGHRA, CDR2 YSYEKL. The CDR3 length is 13 residues. The V end lost 0 bases, the J end lost 4 bases, and 6 bases lay between the germline ends. Here the CDR3 reads CASSQEGAYGYTF. The CDR3 DNA sequence: TGCGCCAGCAGCCAAGAGGGCGCCTATGGCTACACCTTC.

On this clone: The sample holds other DNA sequences that translate to the same CDR3. CDR3 DNA sequence: TGCGCCAGCAGCTTGGGCAGGGGGACCGGGGAGCTGTTTTTT. It codes for CASSLGRGTGELFF. The chain combines TRBV5-1 with TRBJ2-2; 7 positions agree with TRBD1. Per germline, CDR1 SGHRS and CDR2 YFSETQ. CDR3 length: 14 residues. Losses at the gene ends were 0 bases for V and 5 bases for J; bases not matched to a gene: 1.

This clone appeared a single time. This chain joins TRBV7-9 and TRBJ2-2; 9 bases are shared with TRBD1. Germline V gives CDR1 SEHNR, CDR2 FQNEAQ (reference sequence). J was trimmed by 1 base and V by 5 bases; bases with no gene match: 5. The CDR3 spans 16 residues. CDR3 sequence reads: CASSVGQGGNTGELFF. In nucleotides, the CDR3 is TGTGCCAGCAGCGTGGGACAGGGCGGGAACACCGGGGAGCTGTTTTTT.

This clone was recorded at least ten times. The chain links TRBV14 to TRBJ2-5; 8 nucleotides agree with TRBD1. V shed 8 bases, J shed 5 bases, and the junction held 13 bases outside the gene matches. Looked up from germline, CDR1 is SGHDN and CDR2 is FVKESK. CDR3 length: 15 amino acids. CDR3 sequence reads: CASRSGGRLGETQYF. Written as DNA, the CDR3 is TGTGCCAGCCGCTCAGGGGGCCGACTCGGGGAGACCCAGTACTTC.

This sequence joins TRBV5-4 and TRBJ2-2; 9 nucleotides agree with TRBD1. Germline V gives CDR1 SGHNT, CDR2 YYREEE (reference sequence). Trimming cost V 4 bases and J 4 bases; bases outside gene matches: 11. The CDR3 has 17 residues. The CDR3 sequence is CASSPTLQGAITGELFF. In DNA, the CDR3 is TGTGCCAGCAGCCCAACTTTACAGGGGGCTATCACCGGGGAGCTGTTTTTT.

The V and J genes are TRBV18 and TRBJ1-2; D may be TRBD1 (6 bases). The CDR3 extends over 15 amino acids. With 4 bases removed from V and 9 bases from J, the gap between germline ends came to 21 bases. The germline gives CDR1 KGHSH, CDR2 LQKENI. CDR3: CASSLGSGQTSSYTF. Here the CDR3 DNA reads TGTGCCAGCTCACTAGGGTCAGGACAGACTTCTAGCTACACCTTC.

The rearrangement links TRBV28 to TRBJ2-7, with 16 positions matching TRBD2. This CDR3 region has 16 residues. The trim removed 5 bases at V and 6 bases at J, leaving 7 bases unmatched. CDR1 MDHEN and CDR2 SYDVKM come from the germline V gene. Here the CDR3 DNA reads TGTGCCAGCAGTCCATGGGGACTAGCGGGAGGGATCGAGCAGTACTTC. Translation: CASSPWGLAGGIEQYF.

The chain recombines TRBV19 with TRBJ1-6, with 10 bases matching TRBD1. Trimming cost V 7 bases and J 6 bases; bases outside gene matches: 9. Germline-derived CDR1 and CDR2 are LNHDA and SQIVND (reference sequence). This CDR3 region has 16 residues. This CDR3 is CASTIRQGAANSPLHF. CDR3 DNA: TGTGCCAGTACCATAAGACAGGGGGCTGCTAATTCACCCCTCCACTTT. The full variable domain, its missing parts supplied by reference TRBV19 and TRBJ1-6, is DGGITQSPKYLFRKEGQNVTLSCEQNLNHDAMYWYRQDPGQGLRLIYYSQIVNDFQKGDIAEGYSVSREKKESFPLTVTSAQKNPTAFYLCASTIRQGAANSPLHFGNGTRLTVT.

The chain uses TRBV3-1 (or the pseudogene TRBV3-2) and TRBJ2-5, with a possible D match to TRBD2 (5 bases). The CDR3 consists of 11 residues. V was shortened by 3 bases and J by 7 bases, with 6 bases between the two germline ends. Germline assignment: CDR1 LGHDT and CDR2 YNNKEL (reference sequence). The CDR3 reads CASSHEGTQYF. The CDR3 region has the DNA TGTGCCAGCAGCCACGAGGGGACCCAGTACTTC.

The chain has TRBV7-3 and TRBJ2-7; possible D gene TRBD2, 7 bases. The germline V gene encodes CDR1 SGHTA and CDR2 FQGTGA. The CDR3 extends over 14 amino acids. V shed 3 bases and J shed 3 bases, with 12 bases lying between them. The chain's CDR3 is CASSLGGLNYEQYF. In nucleotides, the CDR3 is TGTGCCAGCAGCTTGGGGGGGCTAAACTACGAGCAGTACTTC.

V is TRBV27 and J is TRBJ2-2; tentative D call: TRBD1 (6 bases). CDR1 is MNHEY and CDR2 is SMNVEV in the germline V gene (reference sequence). The CDR3 length is 17 residues. V was trimmed by 6 bases and J by 0 bases, leaving 17 bases between them. In DNA, the CDR3 is TGTGCCAGCAGCCCAAGAGGGGGTTTCGCGAACACCGGGGAGCTGTTTTTT. It specifies CASSPRGGFANTGELFF.

The rearrangement joins TRBV7-9 to TRBJ2-5, with D tentatively TRBD2 (5 bases). Per the germline V gene, CDR1 is SEHNR and CDR2 is FQNEAQ (reference sequence). The CDR3 extends over 14 amino acids. Between the trimmed V and J ends, which lost 11 bases and 4 bases, there was a span of 20 bases. The CDR3: CAAGGSRQLETQYF. CDR3 DNA sequence: TGTGCCGCTGGAGGCAGCCGACAACTAGAGACCCAGTACTTC.

This clone was recorded at least ten times. V and J are TRBV5-1 and TRBJ1-6, with 7 nucleotides matching TRBD1. The trim removed 0 bases at V and 6 bases at J, leaving 9 bases unmatched. CDR1 and CDR2 (germline): SGHRS, YFSETQ. CDR3 length: 17 amino acids. The DNA of the CDR3 is TGCGCCAGCAGCTTGGCCCAGGGGGTACCTATTAATTCACCCCTCCACTTT. Protein product: CASSLAQGVPINSPLHF.

The rearrangement uses TRBV6-5 and TRBJ2-4, with TRBD1 identical over 10 bases. V lost 6 bases, J lost 5 bases, and 7 bases stayed unmatched. Germline CDR1 and CDR2: MNHEY and SVGAGI. The CDR3 spans 15 residues. The CDR3 nucleotides are TGTGCCAGCAGCCCGGGACAGGGGTCGCAAAACATTCAGTACTTC. Encoded protein: CASSPGQGSQNIQYF.